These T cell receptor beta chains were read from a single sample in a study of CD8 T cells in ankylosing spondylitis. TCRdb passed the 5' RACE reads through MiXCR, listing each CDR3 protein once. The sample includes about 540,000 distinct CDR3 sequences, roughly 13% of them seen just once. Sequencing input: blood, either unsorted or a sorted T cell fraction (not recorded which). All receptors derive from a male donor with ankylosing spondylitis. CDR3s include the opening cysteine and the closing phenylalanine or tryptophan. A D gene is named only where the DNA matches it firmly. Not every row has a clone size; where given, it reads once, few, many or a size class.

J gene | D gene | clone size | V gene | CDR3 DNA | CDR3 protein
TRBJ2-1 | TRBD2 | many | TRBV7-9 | TGTGCCAGCAGCTTCGGGACTAGCGACTACAATGAGCAGTTCTTC | CASSFGTSDYNEQFF
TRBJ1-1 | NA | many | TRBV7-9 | TGTGCCAGCAGCCCCTCCGACATTAAAGCTTTCTTT | CASSPSDIKAFF
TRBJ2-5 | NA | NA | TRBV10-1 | TGCGCCAGCAGTGAGTCGGTGGTCCAAGAGACCCAGTACTTC | CASSESVVQETQYF
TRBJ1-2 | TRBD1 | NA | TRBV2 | TGTGCCAGCATTAGGACAGGAGATGGCTACACCTTC | CASIRTGDGYTF
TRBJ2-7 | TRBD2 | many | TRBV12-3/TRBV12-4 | TGTGCCAGCAGCCAACTCCCGGGACTAGCGGGTTACGAGCAGTACTTC | CASSQLPGLAGYEQYF
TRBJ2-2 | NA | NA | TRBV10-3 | TGTGCCATGACAAATGGCGGAACCGGGGAGCTGTTTTTT | CAMTNGGTGELFF
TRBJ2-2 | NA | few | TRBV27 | TGTGCCAGCAGTTTATTCGGACTCGCCGCCGGGGAGCTGTTTTTT | CASSLFGLAAGELFF
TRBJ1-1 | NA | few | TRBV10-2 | TGCGCCAGCCATAGGATCCCAAACACTGAAGCTTTCTTT | CASHRIPNTEAFF
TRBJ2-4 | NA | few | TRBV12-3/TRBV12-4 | TGTGCCAGCAGTTTTCACAGAGACATTCAGTACTTC | CASSFHRDIQYF
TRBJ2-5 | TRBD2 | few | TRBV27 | TGTGCCAGCAGCTACGGAATAGCGGGAGGCCAAGAGACCCAGTACTTC | CASSYGIAGGQETQYF
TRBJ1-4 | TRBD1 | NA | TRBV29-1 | TGCAGCGTTGAAGTCAGGGGGGGTGAAAAACTGTTTTTT | CSVEVRGGEKLFF